The clone carrying this TCR beta chain came up many times. Its antigen is not identified. The data originate from a study of CD8 T cells in ankylosing spondylitis. Findings and caveats of the study: The authors reported significant enrichment of disease-linked clones in matched ankylosing spondylitis synovial fluid.

TCRdb reanalysed the 5' RACE reads using MiXCR and keeps one entry per CDR3 protein. Among some 240,000 distinct CDR3 sequences, 15% to 20% were seen once, and the ten largest hold about a third. V gave up 4 bases and J gave up 6 bases, with 17 bases separating them. Germline V gene data show CDR1 as SGHRS and CDR2 as YFSETQ. This CDR3 comprises 14 residues. V is TRBV5-1 and J is TRBJ2-7; D might be TRBD2 (6 bases). The sequence came from a male donor with ankylosing spondylitis or in good health (not recorded which). Specimen: blood, either unsorted or a sorted T cell fraction (not recorded which). The CDR3 sequence: CASSHQWGEGEQYF. The CDR3, as DNA: TGCGCCAGCAGCCATCAATGGGGGGAAGGCGAGCAGTACTTC.